The 15 T cell receptor beta chains listed next were all sequenced from one sample in a study of cytomegalovirus exposure and HLA in healthy donors. It was with 60 Vbeta and 13 Jbeta primers that the PCR ran. TCRdb keeps only in-frame clones here, not all; method: immunoSEQ multiplex PCR. Of approximately 130,000 clones listed, roughly 80% are singletons. Sequenced input: PBMCs. These receptors were obtained from a woman in her thirties or forties in good health and CMV-seronegative.

This clone was seen once. This rearrangement joins TRBV7-9 to TRBJ2-1; D might be TRBD2 (5 bases). CDR1 and CDR2 from the germline V gene are SEHNR and FQNEAQ (reference sequence). With 5 bases removed from V and 8 bases from J, the gap between germline ends came to 25 bases. This CDR3 spans 17 amino acids. CDR3 loop: CASSALVVGALSHEQFF. CDR3 sequence (DNA): TGTGCCAGCAGCGCGTTGGTTGTGGGAGCTTTGTCCCATGAGCAGTTCTTC.

This chain links TRBV5-8 with TRBJ2-5, with 8 bases aligning to TRBD1. The CDR3 is 14 amino acids. With V trimmed by 4 bases and J by 4 bases, 6 bases remained unmatched. Germline CDR1 reads SGHTS; CDR2 reads YDEGEE. The CDR3 DNA follows: TGTGCCAGCAGCCGGACAGGGTTTTTAGAGACCCAGTACTTC. Amino acids: CASSRTGFLETQYF.

CDR3 amino acids: CASSYAGQGSHEQYF. The CDR3 region has the DNA TGTGCCAGCAGTTACGCGGGACAGGGAAGCCACGAGCAGTACTTC. The chain is built from TRBV6-6 and TRBJ2-7, with 9 bases that match TRBD1. The CDR3 has 15 residues. Germline lookup yields CDR1 MNHNY and CDR2 SVGAGI (reference sequence). The V and J ends lost 2 bases and 5 bases, in that order; junction bases with no gene match: 7.

The rearrangement uses TRBV14 and TRBJ2-3; D gene uncertain. This CDR3 is 13 amino acids long. V was shortened by 0 bases and J by 8 bases, with 9 bases between the two germline ends. CDR1 and CDR2 from the germline V gene are SGHDN and FVKESK. CDR3 sequence: CASSQDRTRTQYF. DNA for the CDR3: TGTGCCAGCAGCCAAGACCGAACGCGTACGCAGTATTTT.

This chain uses TRBV18 with TRBJ1-5; 7 positions agree with TRBD1. The CDR3 length is 15 residues. The germline gives CDR1 KGHSH, CDR2 LQKENI. V shed 2 bases, J shed 2 bases, and the junction held 3 bases outside the gene matches. Here the CDR3 DNA reads TGTGCCAGCTCACCAGCAGGGGGTGGCAATCAGCCCCAGCATTTT. The encoded protein is CASSPAGGGNQPQHF. Drawing the rest from reference TRBV18 and TRBJ1-5, the complete variable domain is NAGVMQNPRHLVRRRGQEARLRCSPMKGHSHVYWYRQLPEEGLKFMVYLQKENIIDESGMPKERFSAEFPKEGPSILRIQQVVRGDSAAYFCASSPAGGGNQPQHFGDGTRLSIL.

The J gene is TRBJ2-1, the V gene TRBV28; D ambiguous. V was cut by 6 bases and J by 0 bases, with 12 bases left in between. The CDR3 has 15 residues. CDR1 MDHEN and CDR2 SYDVKM come from the germline V gene. CDR3 DNA: TGTGCCAGCAGGACTCTGGCAAACTCCTACAATGAGCAGTTCTTC. Residues: CASRTLANSYNEQFF.

CDR3 DNA sequence: TGTGCCAGCAGCTTCGGGGAACACACGAATGAGCAGTTCTTC. Amino acids: CASSFGEHTNEQFF. The chain uses TRBV11-3 and TRBJ2-1; a possible D gene is TRBD2 (5 bases). The germline gives CDR1 SGHNT, CDR2 YENEEA. The V end was cut by 3 bases, the J end by 7 bases, with 13 bases between. CDR3 length: 14 amino acids.

The chain has TRBV9 and TRBJ2-7; D is possibly TRBD1 (6 bases). CDR3 size: 12 residues. CDR1 SGDLS and CDR2 YYNGEE come from the germline V gene. V gave up 4 bases and J gave up 5 bases, with 10 bases separating them. The CDR3: CASSTDSDEQYF. The DNA of the CDR3 is TGTGCCAGCAGCACGGACAGCGACGAGCAGTACTTC.

The chain recombines TRBV19 with TRBJ1-1, with unresolved D. V lost 8 bases and J lost 5, with 18 bases in between. The germline V gene encodes CDR1 LNHDA and CDR2 SQIVND (reference sequence). The CDR3 sequence is 14 residues long. The CDR3 loop is CASGPWGGGTEAFF. The CDR3, as DNA: TGTGCCAGTGGTCCTTGGGGAGGAGGAACTGAAGCTTTCTTT.

CDR3 nucleotides: TGTGCCAGCAGCTCTCCGGGACTAGCGGGTGGTGAGCAGTTCTTC. Amino acids: CASSSPGLAGGEQFF. The chain joins TRBV7-9 to TRBJ2-1, with 12 bases matching TRBD2. Looked up from germline, CDR1 is SEHNR and CDR2 is FQNEAQ (reference sequence). The CDR3 runs to 15 residues. After removal of 4 bases from V and 9 bases from J, the junction contained 7 bases not matched to a gene.

V usage is TRBV28 and J usage is TRBJ2-7; no firm D call. The CDR3 contains 14 residues. Trimming left V 2 bases short and J 2 bases short, with 10 bases between. In germline, CDR1 is MDHEN, CDR2 SYDVKM. Written as DNA, the CDR3 is TGTGCCAGCAGTTTAGCTGACAAGGCCTACGAGCAGTACTTC. This sequence encodes CASSLADKAYEQYF.

The chain links TRBV9 to TRBJ2-3; D is undetermined. CDR3 length: 17 amino acids. Germline V lookup: CDR1 SGDLS, CDR2 YYNGEE. V shed 4 bases and J shed 1 base, with 19 bases lying between them. DNA for the CDR3: TGTGCCAGCAGCCCGTCGGGTGCATCTCCCCGCACAGATACGCAGTATTTT. This encodes CASSPSGASPRTDTQYF.

The chain employs TRBV28 and TRBJ2-7; TRBD2 aligns across 12 bases. CDR3 length equals 16 residues. V was clipped by 6 bases and J by 4 bases; unmatched bases: 10. From germline, CDR1 is MDHEN and CDR2 SYDVKM. CDR3 region: CASSTMLAGGPYEQYF. Here the CDR3 DNA reads TGTGCCAGCAGCACCATGCTAGCGGGAGGGCCTTACGAGCAGTACTTC.

CDR3 residues: CASSSGLRQSSYNEQFF. In nucleotides, the CDR3 is TGTGCCAGCAGCTCGGGACTCCGGCAAAGCTCCTACAATGAGCAGTTCTTC. The chain is built from TRBV9 and TRBJ2-1; tentatively, D is TRBD2 (6 bases). The CDR3 has 17 residues. The germline CDR1 and CDR2 sequences are SGDLS and YYNGEE. Trimming cost V 4 bases and J 0 bases, with 17 bases left between them.

This chain joins TRBV15 and TRBJ1-3; D unclear. This CDR3 has 14 residues. Germline-derived CDR1 and CDR2 are LNHNV and YYDKDF (reference sequence). The V and J ends lost 8 bases and 0 bases respectively, with 11 bases between them. CDR3 sequence: CATARRASGNTIYF. CDR3 DNA: TGTGCCACCGCACGGAGGGCCTCTGGAAACACCATATATTTT.